A selection of T cell receptor beta chains follows, all from one sample in a study of shared clonotypes between healthy human individuals. TCRdb's copy holds only in-frame clones and misses some; the assay was immunoSEQ multiplex PCR. The sample contains about 490,000 clones, 81% of which appear only once. Sequenced sample: PBMCs. These receptors originate from a woman between 40 and 50 years old in good health. Some clones in this sample may be carry-over from other donors' samples. Both conserved end residues are part of each CDR3. A D gene is named only where the DNA matches it firmly. The listing skips clone size in some rows; elsewhere it reads once, few, many or a size class.

TRBV2,NA,NA,TRBJ2-2,CASSDGRGLGGELFF,TGTGCCAGCAGTGACGGCAGGGGTTTAGGCGGGGAGCTGTTTTTT
TRBV25-1,few,TRBD1,TRBJ1-1,CASSATGGTEAFF,TGTGCCAGCAGTGCGACAGGGGGCACTGAAGCTTTCTTT
TRBV15,NA,NA,TRBJ2-1,CATSQRRDLSHEQFF,TGTGCCACCAGCCAGAGACGGGACCTCTCCCATGAGCAGTTCTTC
TRBV5-5,many,NA,TRBJ1-1,CASSLGQGSTEAFF,TGTGCCAGCAGCTTGGGGCAGGGCAGCACTGAAGCTTTCTTT
TRBV11-2,NA,NA,TRBJ2-6,CASSLRPGANVLTF,TGTGCCAGCAGCTTGCGGCCTGGGGCCAACGTCCTGACTTTC
TRBV2,NA,NA,TRBJ1-5,CASRGRAPNQPQHF,TGTGCCAGCAGGGGACGGGCTCCTAATCAGCCCCAGCATTTT
TRBV5-1,NA,TRBD2,TRBJ2-7,CASSVLAGGGSVEQYF,TGCGCCAGCAGCGTACTAGCGGGAGGGGGTAGCGTCGAGCAGTACTTC
TRBV28,NA,NA,TRBJ1-1,CASSSQGRATEAFF,TGTGCCAGCAGTTCGCAGGGCCGGGCCACTGAAGCTTTCTTT
TRBV7-3,NA,NA,TRBJ1-1,CASSVQGGAEAFF,TGTGCCAGCAGCGTACAGGGTGGCGCTGAAGCTTTCTTT
TRBV11-2,NA,NA,TRBJ1-2,CASSRGQGGGGYTF,TGTGCCAGCAGCCGCGGCCAAGGTGGGGGTGGCTACACCTTC
TRBV16,NA,NA,TRBJ2-7,CASSQLAQATREQYF,TGTGCCAGCAGCCAATTAGCACAGGCTACGCGCGAGCAGTACTTC
TRBV14,NA,NA,TRBJ1-1,CASSQGLEWRTEAFF,TGTGCCAGCAGCCAAGGACTAGAGTGGCGAACTGAAGCTTTCTTT
TRBV5-1,NA,NA,TRBJ2-1,CASSLTGSSYNEQFF,TGCGCCAGCAGCTTGACCGGAAGCTCCTACAATGAGCAGTTCTTC
TRBV28,NA,NA,TRBJ1-1,CASSLGTVNTEAFF,TGTGCCAGCAGTTTAGGCACCGTGAACACTGAAGCTTTCTTT
TRBV27,NA,TRBD1,TRBJ1-5,CASSLGQGNQPQHF,TGTGCCAGCAGTCTCGGACAGGGTAATCAGCCCCAGCATTTT
TRBV7-8,NA,TRBD2,TRBJ2-3,CASSLDPSGSFFSQYF,TGTGCCAGCAGCTTAGATCCTAGCGGGAGTTTTTTTTCGCAGTATTTT
TRBV6-4,NA,NA,TRBJ2-1,CASSQTNEYEQFF,TGTGCCAGCAGTCAGACTAACGAATATGAGCAGTTCTTC
TRBV5-4,NA,TRBD2,TRBJ2-1,CASSPGTSGIREQFF,TGTGCCAGCAGCCCAGGGACTAGCGGGATACGTGAGCAGTTCTTC
TRBV27,NA,TRBD1,TRBJ1-2,CASSPRDRERSGGYTF,TGTGCCAGCAGTCCCCGGGACAGGGAACGCTCGGGGGGCTACACCTTC
TRBV28,NA,NA,TRBJ1-4,CASSLGPLGTNEKLFF,TGTGCCAGCAGTTTAGGTCCGCTAGGAACTAATGAAAAACTGTTTTTT
TRBV7-3,NA,NA,TRBJ2-2,CASSLRMAGELFF,TGTGCCAGCAGCTTAAGAATGGCCGGGGAGCTGTTTTTT
TRBV6-1,NA,TRBD2,TRBJ2-2,CASSGLAGNTGELFF,TGTGCCAGCAGTGGGCTAGCGGGGAACACCGGGGAGCTGTTTTTT
TRBV28,once,TRBD2,TRBJ2-1,CASSKREYNEQFF,TGTGCCAGCAGTAAGCGGGAGTACAATGAGCAGTTCTTC
TRBV7-2,NA,TRBD2,TRBJ2-7,CASSPGTSGSLKYF,TGTGCCAGCAGCCCCGGGACTAGCGGGAGTCTGAAGTACTTC
TRBV5-1,NA,NA,TRBJ1-1,CASSLPEGESRNTEAFF,TGCGCCAGCAGCTTGCCTGAAGGGGAATCGCGAAACACTGAAGCTTTCTTT
TRBV5-1,NA,TRBD1,TRBJ2-7,CASSSQGAGLTYEQYF,TGCGCCAGCAGCTCCCAGGGGGCAGGACTTACCTACGAGCAGTACTTC
TRBV9,NA,NA,TRBJ1-2,CASSVGPRPNYGYTF,TGTGCCAGCAGCGTAGGCCCTCGCCCTAACTATGGCTACACCTTC
TRBV9,NA,TRBD1,TRBJ2-2,CASSARTGADTGELFF,TGTGCCAGCAGCGCACGGACAGGGGCGGACACCGGGGAGCTGTTTTTT
TRBV6-5,few,NA,TRBJ2-7,CASSYSPESYEQYF,TGTGCCAGCAGTTACTCGCCAGAGTCCTACGAGCAGTACTTC
TRBV5-1,NA,NA,TRBJ1-1,CASSLEGPSSTEAFF,TGCGCCAGCAGCCTGGAGGGGCCATCGTCCACTGAAGCTTTCTTT
TRBV28,NA,TRBD2,TRBJ2-7,CASSLGGTGGSYEQYF,TGTGCCAGCAGTTTGGGCGGAACCGGGGGGTCCTACGAGCAGTACTTC
TRBV5-1,once,NA,TRBJ1-1,CASSLGGQLNTEAFF,TGCGCCAGCAGCTTGGGAGGACAGCTGAACACTGAAGCTTTCTTT
TRBV10-3,few,TRBD2,TRBJ2-5,CAISLGLAGETQYF,TGTGCCATCAGTTTAGGACTAGCGGGAGAGACCCAGTACTTC
TRBV4-2,NA,NA,TRBJ2-7,CASSQDWVRYEQYF,TGTGCCAGCAGCCAAGATTGGGTGAGGTACGAGCAGTACTTC
TRBV5-1,NA,TRBD2,TRBJ2-2,CASSWQTSGKAGELFF,TGCGCCAGCAGCTGGCAGACTAGCGGGAAAGCCGGGGAGCTGTTTTTT
TRBV2,NA,NA,TRBJ1-5,CASSDQGLGQPQHF,TGTGCCAGCAGTGACCAGGGCTTAGGTCAGCCCCAGCATTTT
TRBV6-5,few,TRBD1,TRBJ1-1,CASRETGYATEAFF,TGTGCCAGCAGAGAGACAGGGTATGCCACTGAAGCTTTCTTT
TRBV7-3,few,NA,TRBJ1-1,CASSPRTNTEAFF,TGTGCCAGCAGCCCCCGGACGAACACTGAAGCTTTCTTT
TRBV9,NA,TRBD2,TRBJ2-7,CASSVAPGLAGGPYEQYF,TGTGCCAGCAGCGTAGCTCCGGGACTAGCGGGAGGGCCCTACGAGCAGTACTTC
TRBV18,once,NA,TRBJ1-1,CASSPGREGTEAFF,TGTGCCAGCTCACCGGGCCGGGAAGGGACTGAAGCTTTCTTT
TRBV20-1,NA,NA,TRBJ2-7,CSATSSYEQYF,TGCAGTGCAACTAGCTCCTACGAGCAGTACTTC
TRBV1,NA,NA,TRBJ1-2,CTSSQERAGGGVSYGYTF,TGCACCAGCAGCCAAGAGAGGGCCGGAGGAGGAGTCTCTTATGGCTACACCTTC
TRBV28,NA,NA,TRBJ2-5,CASSLLGPRGETQYF,TGTGCCAGCAGTCTCTTGGGGCCCCGGGGAGAGACCCAGTACTTC
TRBV7-2,few,NA,TRBJ1-1,CASSRMNTEAFF,TGTGCCAGCAGCCGTATGAACACTGAAGCTTTCTTT
TRBV19,NA,TRBD2,TRBJ2-1,CASSNPLAGPVRNNEQFF,TGTGCCAGTAGTAACCCCCTAGCGGGTCCCGTAAGGAACAATGAGCAGTTCTTC
TRBV29-1,NA,NA,TRBJ1-4,CSVTETGGGEKLFF,TGCAGCGTCACAGAAACGGGAGGGGGAGAAAAACTGTTTTTT
TRBV9,NA,NA,TRBJ1-5,CASSWDGNQPQHF,TGTGCCAGCAGCTGGGACGGAAATCAGCCCCAGCATTTT
TRBV5-4,few,NA,TRBJ1-1,CASSLPGYTEAFF,TGTGCCAGCAGCTTACCGGGCTACACTGAAGCTTTCTTT
TRBV27,many,NA,TRBJ1-6,CASRPDSPGSPLHF,TGTGCCAGCAGGCCTGACAGTCCCGGTTCACCCCTCCACTTT
TRBV18,NA,TRBD1,TRBJ1-2,CASSPSGTGRGYTF,TGTGCCAGCTCACCTTCCGGGACAGGGAGGGGCTACACCTTC
TRBV7-6,NA,NA,TRBJ1-3,CASSFAPVGPVSGNTIYF,TGTGCCAGCAGCTTCGCGCCGGTCGGTCCCGTCTCTGGAAACACCATATATTTT
TRBV7-2,NA,TRBD2,TRBJ2-1,CASSATSASSYNEQFF,TGTGCCAGCAGCGCCACTAGCGCCAGCTCCTACAATGAGCAGTTCTTC
TRBV19,NA,TRBD2,TRBJ2-2,CASSIVAGVTGELFF,TGTGCCAGTAGTATAGTAGCGGGAGTTACCGGGGAGCTGTTTTTT
TRBV10-3,NA,NA,TRBJ1-5,CAISVGLSNQPQHF,TGTGCCATCAGTGTAGGGTTGAGCAATCAGCCCCAGCATTTT
TRBV5-4,NA,NA,TRBJ1-3,CASSFEDTIYF,TGTGCCAGCAGCTTTGAAGACACCATATATTTT
TRBV7-2,NA,NA,TRBJ1-1,CASSQRENTEAFF,TGTGCCAGCAGTCAAAGGGAGAACACTGAAGCTTTCTTT
TRBV5-5,NA,NA,TRBJ1-2,CASSREHYGYTF,TGTGCCAGCTCGCGGGAACACTATGGCTACACCTTC
TRBV2,once,NA,TRBJ2-7,CASSEPGLEQYF,TGTGCCAGCAGTGAACCCGGGCTCGAGCAGTACTTC
TRBV6-6,NA,NA,TRBJ2-7,CASSYSLAVAYEQYF,TGTGCCAGCAGTTACTCGCTCGCAGTAGCCTACGAGCAGTACTTC